This T cell receptor (beta chain) is from a study of cytomegalovirus exposure and HLA in healthy donors. Study outcomes and limitations: Presence/absence analyses assumed roughly uniform sequencing depth across donors.

On this clone itself: Its specificity is unknown.

Germline CDR1 and CDR2: MGHRA and YSYEKL. Trimming took 5 bases from V and 3 from J, leaving 11 bases between them. The CDR3 is 14 amino acids. The study ran its PCR with 60 Vbeta and 13 Jbeta primers. Profiled with immunoSEQ multiplex PCR; TCRdb holds only in-frame clones, not every one. The data contain around 71,000 clones, roughly 70% of them seen just once; the ten biggest clones take up around 15%. The chain carries TRBV4-1 and TRBJ1-5; perhaps TRBD1 as D (5 bases). This sequence originates from a male donor in good health and CMV-seropositive. Sequenced sample: PBMCs. The CDR3, as DNA: TGCGCCAGCAGCTTCGTGACAGTCAATCAGCCCCAGCATTTT. Translating gives CASSFVTVNQPQHF.